The rows below give T cell receptor beta chains drawn from one sample of a study of PD-1 blockade in classical Hodgkin lymphoma. The assay was immunoSEQ multiplex PCR, and TCRdb's table has in-frame clones only and misses some. Among 6,500 to 9,500 clones listed, roughly 82% were seen once. The specimen was peripheral blood mononuclear cells (PBMCs), collected before the fourth cycle of nivolumab. The receptors were sampled from a human donor with classical Hodgkin lymphoma. Each CDR3 is given with its conserved first and last residue. Clone size is shown for a subset of rows, as once, few, many or a class of expanded clone.

v_call clone_size cdr3_aa
TRBV6-5 NA CASSLTAPNEKLFF
TRBV5-1 NA CASSFGQGLLNEQFF
TRBV27 NA CASSTRLAGIKRSYEQYF
TRBV27 NA CASSFRGQGSTEAFF
TRBV15 NA CATSKGQGANFYGYTF
TRBV18 NA CASSSIPRGDYGYTF
TRBV9 large CASSPSAAYNSPLHF
TRBV6-1 NA CASISRQATAEQFF
TRBV5-1 NA CASSLEIFTGIGNTIYF
TRBV5-1 NA CASSLLTGEDSEAFF
TRBV7-2 NA CASSLAAGQYHF
TRBV28 NA CASSFPGTYNEQFF
TRBV19 NA CASSIRPGGTEAFF
TRBV14 NA CASSLLGVRYEQYF
TRBV4-3 NA CASSQNTANTGELFF
TRBV7-9 NA CASSERPTDTQYF
TRBV5-1 NA CASSFGYSYNEQFF
TRBV10-3 NA CAISEFAGRQPQHF
TRBV19 NA CASSSGSGYTEAFF
TRBV27 few CASRKGDGAKNIQYF